The 15 T cell receptor beta chains reported below all come from one sample, sequenced in a study of blood T cell repertoires in COVID-19. TCRdb keeps only in-frame clones here, not all; method: immunoSEQ multiplex PCR. The sample holds about 150,000 clones; about 73% are singletons and the top ten take under 2%. Input material: peripheral blood. The receptors derive from a man at least 80 years old with acute or convalescent COVID-19.

V gene TRBV5-6 combines with J gene TRBJ1-5; D not resolved. V lost 3 bases and J 5 bases, leaving 15 bases between the germline ends. The CDR3 totals 15 residues. In germline, CDR1 is SGHDT, CDR2 YYEEEE. The CDR3 protein is CASSYGSRVDQPQHF. The CDR3 DNA reads as TGTGCCAGCAGCTACGGGAGTCGGGTAGATCAGCCCCAGCATTTT.

The rearrangement uses TRBV7-9 and TRBJ1-2; unclear D gene. Germline V gene lookup returns CDR1 SEHNR and CDR2 FQNEAQ (reference sequence). Trimming removed 3 bases from V and 4 bases from J, with 9 bases in between. This CDR3 has 13 amino acids. The CDR3 DNA is TGTGCCAGCAGCTTCAGAGGGTTCTATGGCTACACCTTC. Amino acids: CASSFRGFYGYTF. Filled out from reference TRBV7-9 and TRBJ1-2, the complete variable domain reads DTGVSQNPRHKITKRGQNVTFRCDPISEHNRLYWYRQTLGQGPEFLTYFQNEAQLEKSRLLSDRFSAERPKGSFSTLEIQRTEQGDSAMYLCASSFRGFYGYTFGSGTRLTVV.

This clone has a handful of counts. The rearrangement uses TRBV2 and TRBJ2-3; no firm D call. V shed 6 bases and J shed 4 bases, with 8 bases lying between them. The CDR3 sequence is 12 residues long. CDR1 is SNHLY, CDR2 FYNNEI, per germline. CDR3 sequence (DNA): TGTGCCAGCAGAGAGTATGCAGATACGCAGTATTTT. Its protein product is CASREYADTQYF.

The chain employs TRBV29-1 and TRBJ2-6; maybe TRBD2 (5 bases). CDR3 length: 15 residues. Looked up from germline, CDR1 is SQVTM and CDR2 is ANQGSEA. V was trimmed by 4 bases and J by 0 bases, leaving 10 bases between them. In DNA, the CDR3 is TGCAGCGTTGCGAGGGTGACCTCTGGGGCCAACGTCCTGACTTTC. This encodes CSVARVTSGANVLTF.

Ten or more counts support this clone. This chain joins TRBV11-3 and TRBJ2-7, with no clear D. The CDR3 contains 18 residues. The V end lost 4 bases, the J end lost 2 bases, and 24 bases lay between the germline ends. From germline, CDR1 is SGHNT and CDR2 YENEEA. This chain's CDR3 is CASSSLNRWAPETYEQYF. CDR3 coding DNA: TGTGCCAGCAGCTCCCTCAACAGATGGGCCCCTGAGACCTACGAGCAGTACTTC.

The rearrangement links TRBV29-1 to TRBJ1-3; 9 bases line up with TRBD1. The CDR3 consists of 15 residues. The germline CDR1 and CDR2 sequences are SQVTM and ANQGSEA. Germline trimming cut 4 bases from V and 2 bases from J; bases unmatched to any gene: 6. The CDR3 nucleotides are TGCAGCGTTGGACAGGGGGATCTTACTGGAAACACCATATATTTT. This codes for CSVGQGDLTGNTIYF.

V is TRBV25-1 and J is TRBJ1-2; tentative D call: TRBD1 (6 bases). Trimming stripped 3 bases from V and 7 bases from J, with 15 bases between. The CDR3 consists of 14 residues. Germline V lookup: CDR1 MGHDK, CDR2 SYGVNS. The CDR3 sequence: CASSDRRLGGGYTF. CDR3 bases: TGTGCCAGCAGTGACCGCCGCTTAGGGGGTGGCTACACCTTC.

The chain carries TRBV6-5 and TRBJ1-2; no definite D call. The length of the CDR3 is 13 residues. Germline V lookup: CDR1 MNHEY, CDR2 SVGAGI. V lost 2 bases and J lost 6, with 10 bases in between. This chain's CDR3 is CASSYMAQDGYTF. CDR3 nucleotides: TGTGCCAGCAGTTACATGGCACAAGATGGCTACACCTTC.

This clone occurred once. This chain links TRBV13 with TRBJ1-3, with D maybe TRBD1 (5 bases). V dropped 5 bases and J dropped 3 bases, with 14 bases sitting between them. Germline lookup yields CDR1 PRHDT and CDR2 FYEKMQ (reference sequence). The length of the CDR3 is 15 residues. The CDR3: CASSRGALGGNTIYF. In nucleotides, the CDR3 is TGTGCCAGCAGCCGCGGGGCCCTTGGTGGAAACACCATATATTTT.

This clone was seen a few times. The rearrangement joins TRBV7-2 to TRBJ2-7; 7 nucleotides align to TRBD1. This CDR3 contains 13 residues. Germline loops: CDR1 SGHTA, CDR2 FQGNSA. Trimming removed 1 base from V and 9 bases from J; junction bases left unmatched: 6. CDR3: CASSLGEQGRQYF. The CDR3 DNA reads as TGTGCCAGCAGCTTAGGTGAACAGGGGCGGCAGTACTTC.

The rearrangement links TRBV10-2 to TRBJ2-3; 15 positions match TRBD2. There are 17 residues in the CDR3. Germline values: CDR1 WSHSY, CDR2 SAAADI. The ends lost 2 bases at V and 3 bases at J; junction bases unmatched: 3. The DNA for the CDR3 is TGCGCCAGCAGTGAGGCCGGGACTAGCGGGGGGACAGATACGCAGTATTTT. Its translation is CASSEAGTSGGTDTQYF.

This rearrangement joins TRBV7-9 to TRBJ2-3; D may be TRBD1 (5 bases). V shed 2 bases and J shed 6 bases, with 18 bases lying between them. This CDR3 has 16 residues. Germline CDR1 is SEHNR and CDR2 is FQNEAQ (reference sequence). Written as DNA, the CDR3 is TGTGCCAGCAGCTTACAGGGCCTCCCCTTAGGGGATACGCAGTATTTT. This codes for CASSLQGLPLGDTQYF.

V gene TRBV7-3 combines with J gene TRBJ1-5; D not certain. Germline assignment: CDR1 SGHTA and CDR2 FQGTGA. The CDR3 is 14 amino acids. Trimming removed 8 bases from V and 0 bases from J, with 11 bases in between. In DNA, the CDR3 is TGTGCCAGCGCGGGAACACATAGCAATCAGCCCCAGCATTTT. Protein sequence: CASAGTHSNQPQHF.

This sequence joins TRBV11-3 and TRBJ2-2; D is unresolved. V was trimmed by 1 base and J by 0 bases, leaving 6 bases between them. This CDR3 contains 15 residues. The germline CDR1 and CDR2 sequences are SGHNT and YENEEA. The CDR3 loop reads CASSLASTNTGELFF. CDR3 DNA: TGTGCCAGCAGCTTAGCCAGTACGAACACCGGGGAGCTGTTTTTT.

The chain employs TRBV28 and TRBJ2-7; TRBD2 matches at 8 bases. The CDR3 is made up of 12 amino acids. Germline CDR1 reads MDHEN; CDR2 reads SYDVKM. The V and J ends lost 6 bases and 2 bases, in that order; junction bases with no gene match: 0. The chain's CDR3 is CASRGLAYEQYF. The DNA for the CDR3 is TGTGCCAGCAGGGGACTAGCCTACGAGCAGTACTTC.